The 15 T cell receptor beta chains reported below all come from one sample, sequenced in a study of cytomegalovirus exposure and HLA in healthy donors. PCR was performed using 60 Vbeta and 13 Jbeta primers. Profiled with immunoSEQ multiplex PCR; TCRdb holds only in-frame clones, not every one. The table includes roughly 230,000 clones, 70% to 90% detected once. Sequencing was done on a sample of PBMCs. These receptor sequences come from a girl aged 2 to 9 in good health and CMV-seronegative.

This chain connects TRBV6-6 to TRBJ2-1, with TRBD1 as a possible D gene (6 bases). The V gene lost 5 bases and the J gene lost 2 bases, with 13 bases spanning the gap. The CDR3 runs to 15 residues. Germline CDR1 MNHNY, CDR2 SVGAGI (reference sequence). The CDR3: CASSTPDSTYNEQFF. The CDR3 DNA reads TGTGCCAGCAGTACTCCGGACAGTACCTACAATGAGCAGTTCTTC.

The genes are TRBV4-2 and TRBJ2-7; the D gene is possibly TRBD2 (5 bases). Trimming took 0 bases from V and 2 from J, leaving 20 bases between them. The CDR3 spans 18 residues. The germline V gene encodes CDR1 LGHNA and CDR2 YNFKEQ. The chain's CDR3 is CASSQDRGRRITTYEQYF. The CDR3 nucleotides are TGTGCCAGCAGCCAAGATCGGGGAAGGCGCATTACAACCTACGAGCAGTACTTC.

The rearrangement joins TRBV5-6 to TRBJ1-2; no clear D gene. This CDR3 comprises 14 residues. Per the germline V gene, CDR1 is SGHDT and CDR2 is YYEEEE. Trimming pared 0 bases from V and 3 bases from J, leaving 9 bases between. CDR3 sequence reads: CASSLDVTYYGYTF. CDR3 nucleotide sequence: TGTGCCAGCAGCTTGGATGTGACTTACTATGGCTACACCTTC.

V usage is TRBV6-1 and J usage is TRBJ2-3, with 8 bases lining up with TRBD2. The length of the CDR3 is 14 residues. CDR1 MNHNS and CDR2 SASEGT come from the germline V gene. The CDR3 sequence: CATRQRERTDTQYF. In DNA form, the CDR3 reads TGTGCGACAAGGCAGCGGGAGAGGACAGATACGCAGTATTTT.

This clone was seen just once. The rearrangement uses TRBV15 and TRBJ1-4, with 7 bases fitting TRBD1. V lost 2 bases, J lost 5 bases, and 5 bases stayed unmatched. The CDR3 sequence is 15 residues long. The germline V gene encodes CDR1 LNHNV and CDR2 YYDKDF (reference sequence). The chain's CDR3 is CATSRTGQVNEKLFF. The CDR3 coding sequence is TGTGCCACCAGCAGAACCGGACAGGTGAATGAAAAACTGTTTTTT.

As DNA, the CDR3 is TGCGCCAGCACCCCCGGGACAGGGGGCTACGAGCAGTACTTC. Translation gives CASTPGTGGYEQYF. V and J are TRBV5-1 and TRBJ2-7; the match to TRBD1 covers 11 bases. Germline trimming cut 6 bases from V and 3 bases from J; bases unmatched to any gene: 5. Looked up from germline, CDR1 is SGHRS and CDR2 is YFSETQ. The CDR3 runs to 14 residues.

J is TRBJ1-2 and V is TRBV30; 9 positions match TRBD1. The CDR3 sequence is 12 residues long. The V gene's germline CDR1 is GTSNPN and CDR2 SVGIG (reference sequence). The junction had 3 bases not matched to a gene; V was cut back by 4 bases and J by 6 bases. CDR3 DNA sequence: TGTGCCTGGAATACAGGGGGCCATGGCTACACCTTC. It encodes CAWNTGGHGYTF.

The chain links TRBV25-1 to TRBJ2-5, with TRBD2 as a possible D gene (6 bases). The J call may be incorrect, as the DNA end agrees better with TRBJ2-7. The germline V gene encodes CDR1 MGHDK and CDR2 SYGVNS. This CDR3 is 14 amino acids long. The CDR3 DNA reads as TGTGCCAGCAGTGAATATCGGGAGAAGGACGAGCAGTACTTC. Protein product: CASSEYREKDEQYF.

The V call is TRBV7-6, the J call TRBJ1-5; the match to TRBD1 covers 9 bases. The germline gives CDR1 SGHVS, CDR2 FNYEAQ. The V gene end was trimmed by 5 bases and the J gene end by 4 bases; junction bases not matched to a gene: 6. CDR3 length: 15 amino acids. For the CDR3, the DNA is TGTGCCAGCAGCAGGGGACAGGGTGGGAATCAGCCCCAGCATTTT. Protein product: CASSRGQGGNQPQHF.

The V call is TRBV6-6, the J call TRBJ1-1, with D tentatively TRBD1 (6 bases). Per the germline V gene, CDR1 is MNHNY and CDR2 is SVGAGI (reference sequence). Between the trimmed V and J ends, which lost 5 bases and 5 bases, there was a span of 9 bases. The CDR3 totals 12 residues. The CDR3, as DNA: TGTGCCAGCAGTCAGGGGAGAACTGAAGCTTTCTTT. The encoded protein is CASSQGRTEAFF.

This chain connects TRBV6-5 to TRBJ1-2, with TRBD1 matching over 7 bases. The CDR3 totals 14 residues. Germline lookup yields CDR1 MNHEY and CDR2 SVGAGI. The junction had 4 bases not matched to a gene; V was cut back by 2 bases and J by 4 bases. The CDR3 loop is CASSYQGGTYGYTF. The CDR3 coding sequence is TGTGCCAGCAGTTACCAGGGGGGCACCTATGGCTACACCTTC.

This chain uses TRBV4-1 with TRBJ2-7; 8 nucleotides agree with TRBD1. This CDR3 comprises 14 residues. Germline CDR1 is MGHRA and CDR2 is YSYEKL. Losses at the gene ends were 4 bases for V and 3 bases for J; bases not matched to a gene: 5. The CDR3 sequence: CASSPGQVFYEQYF. DNA of the CDR3: TGCGCCAGCAGCCCGGGACAGGTATTCTACGAGCAGTACTTC.

The sample holds one count of this clone. The chain employs TRBV2 and TRBJ2-5; the D gene is possibly TRBD2 (5 bases). The CDR3 is 13 amino acids. From germline, CDR1 is SNHLY and CDR2 FYNNEI. Trimming took off 10 bases at V and 3 bases at J, with 15 bases between the two ends. CDR3 sequence: CATAGNSKETQYF. The CDR3, as DNA: TGTGCCACGGCCGGGAACTCCAAAGAGACCCAGTACTTC.

The chain joins TRBV28 to TRBJ2-1; unclear D gene. The CDR3 runs 12 residues. Trimming cost V 6 bases and J 6 bases, with 9 bases left between them. Germline CDR1 MDHEN, CDR2 SYDVKM. This CDR3 reads CASRLPPNEQFF. CDR3 nucleotide sequence: TGTGCCAGCAGACTGCCACCCAATGAGCAGTTCTTC.

The count of this clone is one. The chain recombines TRBV5-6 with TRBJ2-5; 8 positions agree with TRBD1. V trimming: 2 bases; J trimming: 1 base; junction bases outside the gene matches: 1. The length of the CDR3 is 14 residues. Germline V gene lookup returns CDR1 SGHDT and CDR2 YYEEEE. The CDR3 here is CASSLGQGQETQYF. Here the CDR3 DNA reads TGTGCCAGCAGCTTAGGACAGGGCCAAGAGACCCAGTACTTC.